Given below is one T cell receptor beta chain in context. The source of the sample is a study of blood T cell repertoires in COVID-19. TCRdb's table, derived via immunoSEQ multiplex PCR, lists solely in-frame clones and lacks some. The sample contains around 150,000 clones, 65% to 85% of which appear only once. This CDR3 comprises 16 residues. The V gene's germline CDR1 is SGHRS and CDR2 YFSETQ. Losses at the gene ends were 4 bases for V and 4 bases for J; bases not matched to a gene: 8. The TCR comes from a woman older than 75 with acute or convalescent COVID-19. Sequenced: peripheral blood. The genes are TRBV5-1 and TRBJ2-2; TRBD2 matches 9 bases. The CDR3 DNA sequence: TGCGCCAGCAGCACACAAGGCGGGAGGGGCACCGGGGAGCTGTTTTTT. Translated, it gives CASSTQGGRGTGELFF.